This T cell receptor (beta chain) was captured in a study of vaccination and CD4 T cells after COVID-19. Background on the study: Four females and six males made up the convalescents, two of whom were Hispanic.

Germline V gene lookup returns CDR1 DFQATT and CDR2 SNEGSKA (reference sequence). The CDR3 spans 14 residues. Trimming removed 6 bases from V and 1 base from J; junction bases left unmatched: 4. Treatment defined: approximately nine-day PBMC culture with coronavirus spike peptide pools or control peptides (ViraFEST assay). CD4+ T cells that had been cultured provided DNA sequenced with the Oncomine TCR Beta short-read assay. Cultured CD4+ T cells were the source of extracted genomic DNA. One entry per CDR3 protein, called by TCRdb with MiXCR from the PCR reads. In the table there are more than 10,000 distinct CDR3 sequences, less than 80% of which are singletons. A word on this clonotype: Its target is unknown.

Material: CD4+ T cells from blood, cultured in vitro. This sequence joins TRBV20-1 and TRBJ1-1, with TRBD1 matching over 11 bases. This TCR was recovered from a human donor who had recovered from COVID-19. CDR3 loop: CSARDRGKNTEAFF. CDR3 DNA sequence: TGCAGTGCGCGGGACAGGGGGAAGAACACTGAAGCTTTCTTT.